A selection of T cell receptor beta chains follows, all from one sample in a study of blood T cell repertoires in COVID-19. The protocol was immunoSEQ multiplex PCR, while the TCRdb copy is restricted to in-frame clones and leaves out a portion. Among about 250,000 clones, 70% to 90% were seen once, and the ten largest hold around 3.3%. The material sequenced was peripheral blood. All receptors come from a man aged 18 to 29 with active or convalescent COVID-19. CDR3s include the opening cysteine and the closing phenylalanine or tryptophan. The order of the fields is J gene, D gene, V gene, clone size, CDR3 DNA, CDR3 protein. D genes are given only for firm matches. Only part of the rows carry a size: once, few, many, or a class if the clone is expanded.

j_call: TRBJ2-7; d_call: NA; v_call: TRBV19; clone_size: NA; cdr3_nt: TGTGCCAGTAGTCCAGGGCGGGGCTACGAGCAGTACTTC; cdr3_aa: CASSPGRGYEQYF
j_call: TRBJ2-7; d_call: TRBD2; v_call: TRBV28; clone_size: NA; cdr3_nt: TGTGCCAGCACTAAGGGCGGGAGACTGTACGAGCAGTACTTC; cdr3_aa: CASTKGGRLYEQYF
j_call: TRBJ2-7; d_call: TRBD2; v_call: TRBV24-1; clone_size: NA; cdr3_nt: TGTGCCACCAGTGATACGCGGGAGGGTAGGAACGAGCAGTACTTC; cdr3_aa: CATSDTREGRNEQYF
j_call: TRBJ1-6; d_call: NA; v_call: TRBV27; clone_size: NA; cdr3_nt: TGTGCCAGCAGATGGACGGGAGATTCACCCCTCCACTTT; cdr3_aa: CASRWTGDSPLHF
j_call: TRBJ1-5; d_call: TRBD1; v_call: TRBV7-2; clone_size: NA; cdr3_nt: TGTGCCAGCAGCTCTTTGACAGGGGGCTCCCATCAGCCCCAGCATTTT; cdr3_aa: CASSSLTGGSHQPQHF
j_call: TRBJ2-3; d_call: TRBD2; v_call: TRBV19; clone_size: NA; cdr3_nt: TGTGCCACCCAAGGAGGGGCTAGCGGGGGGGCAGGCGCGCAGTATTTT; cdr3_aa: CATQGGASGGAGAQYF
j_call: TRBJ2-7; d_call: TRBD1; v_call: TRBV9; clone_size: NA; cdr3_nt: TGTGCCAGCAGCGCCGGACAGGCCGCCGAGCAGTACTTC; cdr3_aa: CASSAGQAAEQYF
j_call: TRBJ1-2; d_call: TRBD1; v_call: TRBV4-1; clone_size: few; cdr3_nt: TGCGCCAGCAGCCAACTTGACAGGGGGCAGGGCTACACCTTC; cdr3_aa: CASSQLDRGQGYTF
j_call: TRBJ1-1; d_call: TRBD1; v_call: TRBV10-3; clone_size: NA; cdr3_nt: TGTGCCATCAGTGAATTACAGGGGATGAACACTGAAGCTTTCTTT; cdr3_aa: CAISELQGMNTEAFF
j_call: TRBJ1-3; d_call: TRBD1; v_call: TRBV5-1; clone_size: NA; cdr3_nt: TGCGCCAGCAGCGCCGGGCTTGTTCAGGGGGACACCATATATTTT; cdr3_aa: CASSAGLVQGDTIYF
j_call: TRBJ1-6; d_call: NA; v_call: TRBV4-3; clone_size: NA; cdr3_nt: TGCGCCAGCAGCCAAGGTCCAGGGGATTCACCCCTCCACTTT; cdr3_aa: CASSQGPGDSPLHF
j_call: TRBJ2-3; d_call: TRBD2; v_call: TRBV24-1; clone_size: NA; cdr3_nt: TGTGCCACCAGTGATCCCCTAGCGGGACTCACAGATACGCAGTATTTT; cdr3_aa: CATSDPLAGLTDTQYF
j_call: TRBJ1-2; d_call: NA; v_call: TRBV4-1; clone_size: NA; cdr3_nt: TGCGCCAGCAGCCAAGAGGTATCACGGGGCTACACCTTC; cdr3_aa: CASSQEVSRGYTF
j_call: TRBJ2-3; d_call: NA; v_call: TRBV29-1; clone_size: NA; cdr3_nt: TGCAGCGACGGGTTCCGCCCCACAGATACGCAGTATTTT; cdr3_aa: CSDGFRPTDTQYF
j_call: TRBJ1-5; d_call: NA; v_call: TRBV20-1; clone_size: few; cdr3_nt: TGCAGTGCTAGTGCCGGCGGGGGGGCGGATCAGCCCCAGCATTTT; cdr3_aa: CSASAGGGADQPQHF
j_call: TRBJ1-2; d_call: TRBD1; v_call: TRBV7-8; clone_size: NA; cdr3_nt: TGTGCCAGCAGCTTAACGGTAGGGGGCGACTATGGCTACACCTTC; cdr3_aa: CASSLTVGGDYGYTF
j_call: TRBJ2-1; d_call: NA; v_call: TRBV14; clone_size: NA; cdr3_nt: TGTGCCAGCAGCCCACCTACTATCAGGGTCCAACACAATGAGCAGTTCTTC; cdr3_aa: CASSPPTIRVQHNEQFF
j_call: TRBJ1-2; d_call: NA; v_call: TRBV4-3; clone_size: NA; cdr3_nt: TGCGCCAGCAGCCCCACAGGTCCCAACTATGGCTACACCTTC; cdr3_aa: CASSPTGPNYGYTF
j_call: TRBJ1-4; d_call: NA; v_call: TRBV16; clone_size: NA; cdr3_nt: TGTGCCAGCAGCCAAATAGAAACGGCAACTAATGAAAAACTGTTTTTT; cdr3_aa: CASSQIETATNEKLFF
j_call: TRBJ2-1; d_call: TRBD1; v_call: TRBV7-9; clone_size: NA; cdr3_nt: TGTGCCAGCAGCTTAGGTACAGGGGGTCGGAATGAGCAGTTCTTC; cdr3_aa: CASSLGTGGRNEQFF
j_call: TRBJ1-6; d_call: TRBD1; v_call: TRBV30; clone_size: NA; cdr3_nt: TGTGCCTGGCAAACAGGGGGCGGATTGTATTCACCCCTCCACTTT; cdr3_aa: CAWQTGGGLYSPLHF
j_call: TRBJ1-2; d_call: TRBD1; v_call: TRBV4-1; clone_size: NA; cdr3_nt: TGCGCCAGCAGCCTTACCGGGACAGCGACTAACTATGGCTACACCTTC; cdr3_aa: CASSLTGTATNYGYTF
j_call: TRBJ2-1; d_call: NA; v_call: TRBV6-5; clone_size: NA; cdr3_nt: TGTGCCAGCAGTTACGGGGGGAGCTCCTACAATGAGCAGTTCTTC; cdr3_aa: CASSYGGSSYNEQFF
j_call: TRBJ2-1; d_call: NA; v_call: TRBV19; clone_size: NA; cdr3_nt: TGTGCCAGTAGTATAGATCTATGGGGGGGGCTGAACAATGAGCAGTTCTTC; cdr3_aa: CASSIDLWGGLNNEQFF
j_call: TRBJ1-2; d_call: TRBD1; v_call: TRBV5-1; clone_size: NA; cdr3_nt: TGCGCCAGCAGCTTGGGACAGGGGTACAACGGCTACACCTTC; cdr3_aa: CASSLGQGYNGYTF
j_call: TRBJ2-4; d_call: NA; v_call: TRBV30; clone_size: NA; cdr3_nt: TGTGCCTGGCTATTAACCGGGACATCCAAAAACATTCAGTACTTC; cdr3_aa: CAWLLTGTSKNIQYF
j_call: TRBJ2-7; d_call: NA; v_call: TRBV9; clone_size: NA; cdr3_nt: TGTGCCAGCAGCCCACAGGGGGGGTGGACCTACGAGCAGTACTTC; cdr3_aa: CASSPQGGWTYEQYF
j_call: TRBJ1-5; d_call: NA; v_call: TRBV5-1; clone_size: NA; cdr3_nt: TGCGCCAGCAGCTTCTATCCAGCGAGCAATCAGCCCCAGCATTTT; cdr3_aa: CASSFYPASNQPQHF